These T cell receptor beta chains were read from a single sample in a study of shared clonotypes between healthy human individuals. Clones were sequenced by immunoSEQ multiplex PCR, and TCRdb holds only the in-frame ones, with some missing. Of 2 million to 2.5 million clones listed, roughly 96% are singletons. Sequenced sample: naive CD4+ T cells sorted from blood. The receptors originated from a man aged 18-30 years in good health. CDR3s include the opening cysteine and the closing phenylalanine or tryptophan. D genes are given only for firm matches. The listing skips clone size in some rows; elsewhere it reads once, few, many or a size class.

clone size,J gene,D gene,V gene,CDR3 DNA,CDR3 protein
NA,TRBJ2-7,NA,TRBV7-2,TGTGCCAGCACAGGAAACACCTACGAGCAGTACTTC,CASTGNTYEQYF
NA,TRBJ2-2,TRBD2,TRBV5-1,TGCGCCAGCAGCTCCGGGACTATGAACACCGGGGAGCTGTTTTTT,CASSSGTMNTGELFF
NA,TRBJ1-4,TRBD1,TRBV2,TGTGCCAGCAATAAGGGACAGCTAAATGAAAAACTGTTTTTT,CASNKGQLNEKLFF
NA,TRBJ2-7,NA,TRBV6-6,TGTGCCAGCAACTTACAAGGAGAGTACTACGAGCAGTACTTC,CASNLQGEYYEQYF
few,TRBJ2-3,TRBD2,TRBV5-1,TGCGCCAGCACCCCCGGGACTACATACACAGATACGCAGTATTTT,CASTPGTTYTDTQYF
NA,TRBJ2-2,NA,TRBV28,TGTGCCAGCAGTTTAGGGACGAACACCGGGGAGCTGTTTTTT,CASSLGTNTGELFF
NA,TRBJ2-3,NA,TRBV5-4,TGTGCCAGCAGCTTCGACAGATTCACAGATACGCAGTATTTT,CASSFDRFTDTQYF
NA,TRBJ2-5,NA,TRBV28,TGTGCCAGCACCCAGGGGGGGACTCAACGGAGGGGTCAGTACTTC,CASTQGGTQRRGQYF
NA,TRBJ1-6,TRBD1,TRBV18,TGTGCCAGCTCACCAACGACAGGGGAGGGTTCACCCCTCCACTTT,CASSPTTGEGSPLHF
NA,TRBJ2-3,TRBD2,TRBV6-1,TGTGCCAGCAGTGAAGCAGTGCCTAGCGGGGGATTCAGGGATACGCAGTATTTT,CASSEAVPSGGFRDTQYF
NA,TRBJ1-4,NA,TRBV30,TGTGCCTGGAGCGTTGTGGGAGAAAAACTGTTTTTT,CAWSVVGEKLFF
NA,TRBJ2-7,NA,TRBV7-2,TGTGCCAGCAGCCTGACCGACAGGCACGAGCAGTACTTC,CASSLTDRHEQYF
NA,TRBJ1-3,NA,TRBV2,TGTGCCAGCAGGGCCCCGGGACAACCCTCTGGAAACACCATATATTTT,CASRAPGQPSGNTIYF
NA,TRBJ1-1,NA,TRBV7-9,TGTGCCAGCAGCCAATTAAAGGACAGTCGAGCTTTCTTT,CASSQLKDSRAFF
NA,TRBJ1-1,NA,TRBV5-1,TGCGCCAGCAGCGGGGATTACACTGAAGCTTTCTTT,CASSGDYTEAFF
NA,TRBJ1-2,TRBD1,TRBV2,TGTGCCAGCAGGCCACCGGGACAGGGAGGATATGGCTACACCTTC,CASRPPGQGGYGYTF
NA,TRBJ1-2,NA,TRBV30,TGTGCCTGGACCGGGAGTCCTAACTATGGCTACACCTTC,CAWTGSPNYGYTF